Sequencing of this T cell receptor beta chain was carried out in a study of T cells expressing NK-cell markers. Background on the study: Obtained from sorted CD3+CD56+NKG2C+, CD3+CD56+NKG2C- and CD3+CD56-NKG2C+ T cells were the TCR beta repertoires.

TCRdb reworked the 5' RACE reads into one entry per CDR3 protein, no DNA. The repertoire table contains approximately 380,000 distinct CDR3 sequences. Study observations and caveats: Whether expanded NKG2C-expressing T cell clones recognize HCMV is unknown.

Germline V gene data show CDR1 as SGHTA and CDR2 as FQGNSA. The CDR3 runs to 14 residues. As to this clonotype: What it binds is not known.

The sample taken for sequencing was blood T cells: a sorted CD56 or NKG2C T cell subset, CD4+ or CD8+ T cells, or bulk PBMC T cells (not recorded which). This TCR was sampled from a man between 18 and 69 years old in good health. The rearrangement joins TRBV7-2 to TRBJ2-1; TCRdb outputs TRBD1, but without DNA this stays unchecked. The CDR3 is CASSPSRGAAEQFF.